A single sample is the source of the 14 T cell receptor beta chains below, sequenced in a study of cytomegalovirus exposure and HLA in healthy donors. The PCR ran on 60 Vbeta and 13 Jbeta primers. Measured with immunoSEQ multiplex PCR; TCRdb has only the in-frame clones, and not every one. The table lists roughly 170,000 clones, approximately 85% of them singletons. The sample comprised PBMCs. The receptor set was obtained from a girl aged 5-17 years in good health and CMV-seropositive.

This clone was counted between two and nine times. The J gene is TRBJ1-2, the V gene TRBV10-3; weak D call: TRBD1 (6 bases). Deletions cut 0 bases from V and 7 bases from J, with 6 bases between. The CDR3 spans 12 residues. Germline values: CDR1 ENHRY, CDR2 SYGVKD. This CDR3 is CAISESGGGYTF. The CDR3 coding sequence is TGTGCCATCAGTGAGTCAGGGGGTGGCTACACCTTC.

V and J are TRBV5-6 and TRBJ2-5; TRBD2 might be the D (7 bases). Trimming removed 4 bases from V and 5 bases from J, with 15 bases in between. This CDR3 is 14 amino acids long. Germline CDR1 and CDR2: SGHDT and YYEEEE. The CDR3, as DNA: TGTGCCAGCAGCCAAGGGGGGGGCAGGGAGACCCAGTACTTC. Translated: CASSQGGGRETQYF.

The chain has TRBV2 and TRBJ1-5, with 7 bases identical to TRBD1. Germline values: CDR1 SNHLY, CDR2 FYNNEI. Germline trimming cut 6 bases from V and 7 bases from J; bases unmatched to any gene: 3. The CDR3 totals 12 residues. The CDR3 here is CASREQGQPQHF. In nucleotides, the CDR3 is TGTGCCAGCAGGGAACAGGGGCAGCCCCAGCATTTT.

The chain is built from TRBV7-3 and TRBJ2-7, with 7 bases aligning to TRBD1. Germline loops: CDR1 SGHTA, CDR2 FQGTGA. The CDR3 sequence is 13 residues long. J gave up 3 bases and V 6 bases, and 5 bases lay outside the gene matches. For the CDR3, the DNA is TGTGCCAGCAGTCGTGACAGGGACTACGAGCAGTACTTC. Its protein is CASSRDRDYEQYF.

The chain employs TRBV13 and TRBJ2-4; TRBD2 matches at 7 bases. The junction had 6 bases not matched to a gene; V was cut back by 6 bases and J by 4 bases. There are 14 residues in the CDR3. Germline assignment: CDR1 PRHDT and CDR2 FYEKMQ (reference sequence). Written as DNA, the CDR3 is TGTGCCAGCAGACCGGGGGGAGGAAAAAACATTCAGTACTTC. This translates into CASRPGGGKNIQYF.

This clone was seen only once. The chain employs TRBV5-1 and TRBJ2-5; 7 bases fit TRBD1. The CDR3 contains 15 residues. With V trimmed by 4 bases and J by 5 bases, 11 bases remained unmatched. Germline lookup yields CDR1 SGHRS and CDR2 YFSETQ. CDR3 in amino acids: CASSPTTGVRETQYF. Here the CDR3 DNA reads TGCGCCAGCAGCCCCACCACAGGGGTTAGGGAGACCCAGTACTTC.

This clone has at least ten counts. The CDR3 here is CASSVQTGTPYEQYF. Here the CDR3 DNA reads TGTGCCAGTTCCGTGCAGACGGGAACTCCCTACGAGCAGTACTTC. The chain joins TRBV6-1 to TRBJ2-7, with D possibly TRBD2 on 5 matching bases. V dropped 9 bases and J dropped 2 bases, with 20 bases sitting between them. The CDR3 loop spans 15 amino acids. Germline V lookup: CDR1 MNHNS, CDR2 SASEGT.

This chain connects TRBV11-2 to TRBJ1-2; D gene uncertain. Germline V lookup: CDR1 SGHAT, CDR2 FQNNGV. CDR3 length equals 14 residues. V lost 5 bases to trimming and J lost 5 bases, with 15 bases between them. The CDR3 reads CASSPGFPLYGYTF. The CDR3 DNA is TGTGCCAGCAGCCCGGGATTCCCTTTGTATGGCTACACCTTC.

The chain uses TRBV2 and TRBJ2-3; 12 bases fit TRBD2. There are 17 residues in the CDR3. V shed 2 bases and J 2 bases; nucleotides not matched to a gene: 5. Germline loops: CDR1 SNHLY, CDR2 FYNNEI. In nucleotides, the CDR3 is TGTGCCAGCAGTGAACCTAGCGGGGGGGCAATCACAGATACGCAGTATTTT. Protein product: CASSEPSGGAITDTQYF.

The rearrangement links TRBV4-1 to TRBJ2-7; TRBD1 matches 7 bases. Germline CDR1 reads MGHRA; CDR2 reads YSYEKL. The trim removed 1 base at V and 0 bases at J, leaving 3 bases unmatched. The CDR3 spans 15 residues. The CDR3 reads CASSQAGQSSYEQYF. CDR3 sequence (DNA): TGCGCCAGCAGCCAAGCGGGACAGAGCTCCTACGAGCAGTACTTC.

This chain uses TRBV6-4 with TRBJ2-2, with 7 positions matching TRBD1. With V trimmed by 5 bases and J by 6 bases, 12 bases remained unmatched. Germline V CDR1 and CDR2: MRHNA, SNTAGT. The CDR3 has 16 residues. CDR3 protein: CASSLENRGDPGELFF. The CDR3 DNA is TGTGCCAGCAGTCTCGAAAACAGGGGCGACCCCGGGGAGCTGTTTTTT.

In DNA form, the CDR3 reads TGTGCCAGCAGCTTATTCGGGGTCTACGAGCAGTACTTC. It yields the protein CASSLFGVYEQYF. This sequence joins TRBV7-9 and TRBJ2-5; D may be TRBD2 (5 bases). The last part of the DNA fits TRBJ2-7 better; the J call may be wrong. CDR1 is SEHNR, CDR2 FQNEAQ, per germline (reference sequence). The CDR3 has 13 amino acids.

The V call is TRBV11-3, the J call TRBJ2-1, with TRBD2 as a possible D gene (5 bases). In germline, CDR1 is SGHNT, CDR2 YENEEA. This CDR3 comprises 15 residues. Trimming removed 1 base from V and 2 bases from J, with 9 bases in between. CDR3 sequence reads: CASSLGTGTYNEQFF. In DNA, the CDR3 is TGTGCCAGCAGCTTAGGGACTGGTACCTACAATGAGCAGTTCTTC.

Comment on this clone: Sequence at one end of the junction differs from germline and may be a read error. For the CDR3, the DNA is TGTGCTAGCAGCCCTAGGGGGTCCACTGAAGCTTTCTTT. Its translation is CASSPRGSTEAFF. This chain uses TRBV7-7 with TRBJ1-1, with D maybe TRBD1 (6 bases). The length of the CDR3 is 13 residues. Germline CDR1 reads SSHAT; CDR2 reads FNYEAQ (reference sequence). Looking up the rest from reference TRBV7-7 and TRBJ1-1 gives the full variable domain: GAGVSQSPRYKVTKRGQDVTLRCDPISSHATLYWYQQALGQGPEFLTYFNYEAQPDKSGLPSDRFSAERPEGSISTLTIQRTEQRDSAMYRCASSPRGSTEAFFGQGTRLTVV.